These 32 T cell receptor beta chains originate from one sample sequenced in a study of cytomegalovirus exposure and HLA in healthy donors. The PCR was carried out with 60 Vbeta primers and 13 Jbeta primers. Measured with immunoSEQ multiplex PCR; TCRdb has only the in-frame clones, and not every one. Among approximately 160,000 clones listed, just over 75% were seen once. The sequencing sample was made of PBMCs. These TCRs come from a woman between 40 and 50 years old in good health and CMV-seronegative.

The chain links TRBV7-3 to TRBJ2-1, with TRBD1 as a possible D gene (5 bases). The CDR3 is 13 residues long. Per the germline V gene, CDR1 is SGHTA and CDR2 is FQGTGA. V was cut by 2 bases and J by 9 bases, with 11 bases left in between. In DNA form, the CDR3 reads TGTGCCAGCAGCTTAGGGTTGGGGCCTGAGCAGTTCTTC. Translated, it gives CASSLGLGPEQFF.

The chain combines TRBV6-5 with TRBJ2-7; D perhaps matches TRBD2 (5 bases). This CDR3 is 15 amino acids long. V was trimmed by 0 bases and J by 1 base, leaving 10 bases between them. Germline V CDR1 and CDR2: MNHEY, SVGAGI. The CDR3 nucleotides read TGTGCCAGCAGTTACTCTCCCCGGGGATCCTACGAGCAGTACTTC. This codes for CASSYSPRGSYEQYF.

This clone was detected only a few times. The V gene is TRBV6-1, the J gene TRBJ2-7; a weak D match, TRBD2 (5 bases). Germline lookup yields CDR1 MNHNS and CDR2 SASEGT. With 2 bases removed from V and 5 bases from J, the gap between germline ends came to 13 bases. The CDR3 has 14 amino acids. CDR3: CASSELSSGDEQYF. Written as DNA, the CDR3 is TGTGCCAGCAGTGAATTATCGTCCGGGGACGAGCAGTACTTC.

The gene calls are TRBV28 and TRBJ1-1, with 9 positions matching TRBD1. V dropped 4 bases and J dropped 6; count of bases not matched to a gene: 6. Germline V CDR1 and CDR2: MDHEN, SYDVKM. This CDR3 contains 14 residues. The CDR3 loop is CASSSGQGGAEAFF. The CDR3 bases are TGTGCCAGCAGTTCGGGACAGGGTGGGGCTGAAGCTTTCTTT.

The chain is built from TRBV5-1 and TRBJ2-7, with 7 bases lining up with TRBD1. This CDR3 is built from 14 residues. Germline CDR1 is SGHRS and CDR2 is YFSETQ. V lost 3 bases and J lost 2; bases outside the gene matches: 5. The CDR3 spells CASSSVTGAYEQYF. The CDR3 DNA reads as TGCGCCAGCAGCTCGGTAACAGGGGCCTACGAGCAGTACTTC.

The CDR3 here is CATRAGGGPLDNEQFF. The DNA for the CDR3 is TGTGCCACGCGGGCTGGGGGAGGGCCTTTGGACAATGAGCAGTTCTTC. This chain uses TRBV5-4 with TRBJ2-1; 7 bases agree with TRBD2. The V gene end was trimmed by 9 bases and the J gene end by 5 bases; junction bases not matched to a gene: 17. This CDR3 is built from 16 residues. Germline V gives CDR1 SGHNT, CDR2 YYREEE (reference sequence).

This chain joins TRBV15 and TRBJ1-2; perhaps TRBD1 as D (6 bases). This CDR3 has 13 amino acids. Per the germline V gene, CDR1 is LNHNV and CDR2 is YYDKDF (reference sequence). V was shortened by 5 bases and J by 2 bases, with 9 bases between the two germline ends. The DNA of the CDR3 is TGTGCCACCAGCCCGGACAGCAACTATGGCTACACCTTC. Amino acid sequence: CATSPDSNYGYTF.

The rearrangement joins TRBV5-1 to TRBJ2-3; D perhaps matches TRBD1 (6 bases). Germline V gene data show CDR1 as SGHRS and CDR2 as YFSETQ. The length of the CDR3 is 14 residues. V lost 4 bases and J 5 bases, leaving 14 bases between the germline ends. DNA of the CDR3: TGCGCCAGCAGCGACATACAGGGTGAAGATACGCAGTATTTT. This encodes CASSDIQGEDTQYF.

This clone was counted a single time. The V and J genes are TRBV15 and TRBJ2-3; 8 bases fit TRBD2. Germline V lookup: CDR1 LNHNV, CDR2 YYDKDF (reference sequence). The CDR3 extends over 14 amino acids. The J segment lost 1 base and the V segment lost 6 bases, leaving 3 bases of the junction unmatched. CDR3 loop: CATSVGGGTDTQYF. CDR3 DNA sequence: TGTGCCACCAGTGTCGGGGGGGGCACAGATACGCAGTATTTT.

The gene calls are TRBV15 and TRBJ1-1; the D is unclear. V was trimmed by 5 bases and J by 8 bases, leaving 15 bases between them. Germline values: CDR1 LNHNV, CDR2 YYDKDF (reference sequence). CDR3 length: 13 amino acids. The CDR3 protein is CATSGEFAGEAFF. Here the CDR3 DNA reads TGTGCCACCAGCGGGGAGTTCGCGGGAGAAGCTTTCTTT.

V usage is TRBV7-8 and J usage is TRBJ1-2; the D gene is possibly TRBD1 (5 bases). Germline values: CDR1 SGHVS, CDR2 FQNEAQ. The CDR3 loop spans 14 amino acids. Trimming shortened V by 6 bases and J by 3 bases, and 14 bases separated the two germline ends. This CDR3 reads CASSLTGGDYGYTF. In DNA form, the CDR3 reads TGTGCCAGCAGTTTAACCGGGGGGGACTATGGCTACACCTTC. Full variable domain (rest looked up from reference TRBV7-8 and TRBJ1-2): GAGVSQSPRYKVAKRGQDVALRCDPISGHVSLFWYQQALGQGPEFLTYFQNEAQLDKSGLPSDRFFAERPEGSVSTLKIQRTQQEDSAVYLCASSLTGGDYGYTFGSGTRLTVV.

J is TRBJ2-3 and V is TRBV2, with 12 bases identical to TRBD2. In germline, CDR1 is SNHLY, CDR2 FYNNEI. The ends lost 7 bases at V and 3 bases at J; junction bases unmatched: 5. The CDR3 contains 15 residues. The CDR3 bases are TGTGCCAGCACCCTAGGACTAGCGGGAACAGATACGCAGTATTTT. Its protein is CASTLGLAGTDTQYF. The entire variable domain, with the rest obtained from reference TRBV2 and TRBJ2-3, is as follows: EPEVTQTPSHQVTQMGQEVILRCVPISNHLYFYWYRQILGQKVEFLVSFYNNEISEKSEIFDDQFSVERPDGSNFTLKIRSTKLEDSAMYFCASTLGLAGTDTQYFGPGTRLTVL.

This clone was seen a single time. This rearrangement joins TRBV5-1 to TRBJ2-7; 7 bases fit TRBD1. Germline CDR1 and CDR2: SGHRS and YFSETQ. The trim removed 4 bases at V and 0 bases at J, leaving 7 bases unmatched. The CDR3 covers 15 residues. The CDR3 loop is CASSTGTAISYEQYF. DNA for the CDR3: TGCGCCAGCAGCACCGGGACAGCGATCTCCTACGAGCAGTACTTC. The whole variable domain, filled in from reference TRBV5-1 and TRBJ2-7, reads KAGVTQTPRYLIKTRGQQVTLSCSPISGHRSVSWYQQTPGQGLQFLFEYFSETQRNKGNFPGRFSGRQFSNSRSEMNVSTLELGDSALYLCASSTGTAISYEQYFGPGTRLTVT.

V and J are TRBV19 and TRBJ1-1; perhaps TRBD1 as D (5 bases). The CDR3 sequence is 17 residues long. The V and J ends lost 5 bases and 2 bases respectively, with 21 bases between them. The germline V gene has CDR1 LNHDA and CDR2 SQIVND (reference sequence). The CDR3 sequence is CASSRLGAEPFNTEAFF. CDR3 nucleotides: TGTGCCAGTAGTCGGCTAGGGGCAGAACCTTTTAACACTGAAGCTTTCTTT.

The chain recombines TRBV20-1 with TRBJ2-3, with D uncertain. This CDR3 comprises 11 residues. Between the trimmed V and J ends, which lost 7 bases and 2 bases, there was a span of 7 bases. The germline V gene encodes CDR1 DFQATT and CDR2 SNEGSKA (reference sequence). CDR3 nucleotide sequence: TGCAGTGTTCCCGTCACAGATACGCAGTATTTT. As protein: CSVPVTDTQYF.

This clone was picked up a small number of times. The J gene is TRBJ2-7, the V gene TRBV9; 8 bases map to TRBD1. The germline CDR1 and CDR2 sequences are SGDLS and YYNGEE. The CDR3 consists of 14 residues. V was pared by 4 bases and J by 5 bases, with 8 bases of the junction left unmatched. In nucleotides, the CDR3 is TGTGCCAGCAGCTTTCAGGGGGCGAGGGACGAGCAGTACTTC. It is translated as CASSFQGARDEQYF.

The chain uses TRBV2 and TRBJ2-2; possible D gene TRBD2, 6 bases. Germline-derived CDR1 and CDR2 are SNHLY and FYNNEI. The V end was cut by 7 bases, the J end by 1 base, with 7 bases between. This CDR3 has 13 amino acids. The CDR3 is CASTRGNTGELFF. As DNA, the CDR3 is TGTGCCAGCACGCGGGGGAACACCGGGGAGCTGTTTTTT. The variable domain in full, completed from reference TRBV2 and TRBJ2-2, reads EPEVTQTPSHQVTQMGQEVILRCVPISNHLYFYWYRQILGQKVEFLVSFYNNEISEKSEIFDDQFSVERPDGSNFTLKIRSTKLEDSAMYFCASTRGNTGELFFGEGSRLTVL.

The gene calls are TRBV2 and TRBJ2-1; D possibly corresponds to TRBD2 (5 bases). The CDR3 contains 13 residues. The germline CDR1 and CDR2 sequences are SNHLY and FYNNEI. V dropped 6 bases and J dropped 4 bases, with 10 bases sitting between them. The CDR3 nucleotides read TGTGCCAGCAGGACCCGGGGTTACAATGAGCAGTTCTTC. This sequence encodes CASRTRGYNEQFF.

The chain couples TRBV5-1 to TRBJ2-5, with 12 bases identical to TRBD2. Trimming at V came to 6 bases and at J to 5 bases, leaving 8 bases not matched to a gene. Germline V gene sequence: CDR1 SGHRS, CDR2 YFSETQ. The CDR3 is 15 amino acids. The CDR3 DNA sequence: TGCGCCAGCATGTTACTAGCGGGAGGAGGGGAGACCCAGTACTTC. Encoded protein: CASMLLAGGGETQYF.

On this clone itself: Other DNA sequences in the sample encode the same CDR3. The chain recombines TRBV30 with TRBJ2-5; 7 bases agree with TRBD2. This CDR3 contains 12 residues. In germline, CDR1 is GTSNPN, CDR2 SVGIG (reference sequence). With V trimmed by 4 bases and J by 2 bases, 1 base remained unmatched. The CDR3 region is CAWTSGQETQYF. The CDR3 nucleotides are TGTGCCTGGACTAGCGGACAAGAGACCCAGTACTTC.

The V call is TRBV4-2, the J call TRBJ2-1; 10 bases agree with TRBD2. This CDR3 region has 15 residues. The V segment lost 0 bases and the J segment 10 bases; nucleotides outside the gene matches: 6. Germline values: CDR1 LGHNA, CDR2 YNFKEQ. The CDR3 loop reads CASSQDTSGIREQFF. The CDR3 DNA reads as TGTGCCAGCAGCCAAGACACTAGCGGGATAAGGGAGCAGTTCTTC.

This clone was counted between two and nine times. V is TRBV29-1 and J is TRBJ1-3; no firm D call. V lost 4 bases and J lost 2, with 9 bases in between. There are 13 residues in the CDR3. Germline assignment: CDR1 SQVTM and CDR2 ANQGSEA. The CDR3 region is CSVVPSAGNTIYF. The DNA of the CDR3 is TGCAGCGTTGTACCGTCAGCTGGAAACACCATATATTTT.

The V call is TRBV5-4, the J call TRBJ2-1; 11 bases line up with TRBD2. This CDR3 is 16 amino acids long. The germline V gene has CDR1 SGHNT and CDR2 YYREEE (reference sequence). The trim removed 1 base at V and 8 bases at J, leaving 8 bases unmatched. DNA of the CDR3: TGTGCCAGCAGCTTGCGGCTAGCGGGAGGATCCGATGAGCAGTTCTTC. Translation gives CASSLRLAGGSDEQFF. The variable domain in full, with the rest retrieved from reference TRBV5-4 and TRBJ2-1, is ETGVTQSPTHLIKTRGQQVTLRCSSQSGHNTVSWYQQALGQGPQFIFQYYREEENGRGNFPPRFSGLQFPNYSSELNVNALELDDSALYLCASSLRLAGGSDEQFFGPGTRLTVL.

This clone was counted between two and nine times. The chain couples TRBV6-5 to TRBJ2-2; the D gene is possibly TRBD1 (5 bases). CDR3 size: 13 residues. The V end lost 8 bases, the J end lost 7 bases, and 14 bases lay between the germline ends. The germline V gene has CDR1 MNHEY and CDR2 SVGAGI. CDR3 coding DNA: TGTGCCAGCGGCCCAGGGTTCATCGGGGAGCTGTTTTTT. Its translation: CASGPGFIGELFF.

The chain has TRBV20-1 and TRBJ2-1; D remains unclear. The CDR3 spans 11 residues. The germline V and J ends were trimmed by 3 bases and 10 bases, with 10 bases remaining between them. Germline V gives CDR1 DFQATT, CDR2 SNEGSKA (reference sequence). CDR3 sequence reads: CSASKQIEQFF. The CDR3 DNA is TGCAGTGCTAGTAAGCAAATAGAGCAGTTCTTC.

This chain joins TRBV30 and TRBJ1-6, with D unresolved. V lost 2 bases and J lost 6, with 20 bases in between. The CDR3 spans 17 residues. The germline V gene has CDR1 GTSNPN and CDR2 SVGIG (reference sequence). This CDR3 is CAWSPNVAGEGNSPLHF. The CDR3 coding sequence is TGTGCCTGGAGTCCCAACGTTGCAGGAGAGGGTAATTCACCCCTCCACTTT.

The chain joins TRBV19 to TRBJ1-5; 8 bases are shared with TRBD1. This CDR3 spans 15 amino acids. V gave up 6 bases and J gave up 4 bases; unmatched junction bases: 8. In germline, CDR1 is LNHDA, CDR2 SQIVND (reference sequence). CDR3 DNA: TGTGCCAGTAGATTTAGGGACAGGCCTAATCAGCCCCAGCATTTT. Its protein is CASRFRDRPNQPQHF.

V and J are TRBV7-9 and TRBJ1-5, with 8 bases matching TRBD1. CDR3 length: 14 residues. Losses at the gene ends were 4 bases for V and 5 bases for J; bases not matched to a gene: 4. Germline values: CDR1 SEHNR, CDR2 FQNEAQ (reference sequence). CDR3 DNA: TGTGCCAGCAGCTCCGCGACAGGGGATCAGCCCCAGCATTTT. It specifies CASSSATGDQPQHF.

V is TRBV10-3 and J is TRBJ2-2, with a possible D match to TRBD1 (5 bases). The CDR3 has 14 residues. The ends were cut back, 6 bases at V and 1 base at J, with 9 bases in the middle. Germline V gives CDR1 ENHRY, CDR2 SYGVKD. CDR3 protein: CAISAGQNTGELFF. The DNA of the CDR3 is TGTGCCATCAGCGCAGGACAGAACACCGGGGAGCTGTTTTTT.

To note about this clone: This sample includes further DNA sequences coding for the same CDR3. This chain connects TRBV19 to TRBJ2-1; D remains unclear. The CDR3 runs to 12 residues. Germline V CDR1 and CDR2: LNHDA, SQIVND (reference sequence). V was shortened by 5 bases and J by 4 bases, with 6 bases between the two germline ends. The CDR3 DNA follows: TGTGCCAGTAGTCCCTCTTACAATGAGCAGTTCTTC. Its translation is CASSPSYNEQFF.

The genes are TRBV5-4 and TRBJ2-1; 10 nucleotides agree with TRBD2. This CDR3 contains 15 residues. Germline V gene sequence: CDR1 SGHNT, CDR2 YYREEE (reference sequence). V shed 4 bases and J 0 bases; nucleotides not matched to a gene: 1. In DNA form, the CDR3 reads TGTGCCAGCAGCCTAGCGGGAGCCTCCTACAATGAGCAGTTCTTC. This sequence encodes CASSLAGASYNEQFF. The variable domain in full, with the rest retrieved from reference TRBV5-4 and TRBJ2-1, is ETGVTQSPTHLIKTRGQQVTLRCSSQSGHNTVSWYQQALGQGPQFIFQYYREEENGRGNFPPRFSGLQFPNYSSELNVNALELDDSALYLCASSLAGASYNEQFFGPGTRLTVL.

CDR3: CASSKGAGGPYEQYF. The CDR3 DNA follows: TGTGCCAGCAGCAAAGGGGCAGGGGGCCCCTACGAGCAGTACTTC. V gene TRBV21-1 combines with J gene TRBJ2-7; no check of the table's D call, TRBD1, against the DNA was made. TRBV21-1 is designated a pseudogene. The CDR3 runs to 15 residues.